These T cell receptor beta chains were read from a single sample in a study of early T cells in non-severe SARS-CoV-2 infection. TCRdb fed the 5' RACE reads into MiXCR, producing one record per CDR3 protein. The data hold some 30,000 distinct CDR3 sequences, with about 5% observed a single time. The sequenced sample consisted of whole blood. Every receptor here comes from an adult who was a healthcare worker with PCR-confirmed SARS-CoV-2 infection or an uninfected control (not recorded which). The CDR3 runs from the conserved cysteine through the conserved F or W. The order of the fields is V gene, clone size, D gene, J gene, CDR3 protein, CDR3 DNA. A D gene is named only where the DNA matches it firmly. For some rows the clone size is stated as once, few or many, or as a class when expanded; others skip it.

v_call: TRBV7-2; clone_size: many; d_call: -; j_call: TRBJ2-7; cdr3_aa: CASSSPGVPQDYEQYF; cdr3_nt: TGTGCCAGCAGCTCCCCGGGGGTCCCGCAGGACTACGAGCAGTACTTC
v_call: TRBV20-1; clone_size: medium-sized; d_call: TRBD2; j_call: TRBJ2-1; cdr3_aa: CSASMLGTSETYNEQFF; cdr3_nt: TGCAGTGCTAGCATGCTTGGAACTAGCGAGACCTACAATGAGCAGTTCTTC
v_call: TRBV20-1; clone_size: many; d_call: -; j_call: TRBJ1-5; cdr3_aa: CSASYLTGSDQPQHF; cdr3_nt: TGCAGTGCTAGCTATTTGACAGGCTCGGATCAGCCCCAGCATTTT
v_call: TRBV7-8; clone_size: many; d_call: TRBD2; j_call: TRBJ2-2; cdr3_aa: CASRTSGRALDTGELFF; cdr3_nt: TGTGCCAGCAGGACTAGCGGGAGGGCCTTGGACACCGGGGAGCTGTTTTTT
v_call: TRBV2; clone_size: few; d_call: TRBD2; j_call: TRBJ2-1; cdr3_aa: CASSEGGRSYNEQFF; cdr3_nt: TGTGCCAGCAGTGAAGGCGGGAGGTCGTACAATGAGCAGTTCTTC
v_call: TRBV6-5; clone_size: many; d_call: -; j_call: TRBJ2-7; cdr3_aa: CASSYSGGTYEQYF; cdr3_nt: TGTGCCAGCAGTTACTCGGGCGGCACCTACGAGCAGTACTTC
v_call: TRBV29-1; clone_size: -; d_call: -; j_call: TRBJ2-3; cdr3_aa: CSVEVGGGDTQYF; cdr3_nt: TGCAGCGTTGAAGTGGGGGGCGGAGATACGCAGTATTTT
v_call: TRBV24-1; clone_size: many; d_call: -; j_call: TRBJ2-2; cdr3_aa: CATSERQADTGELFF; cdr3_nt: TGTGCCACCAGTGAAAGACAGGCCGACACCGGGGAGCTGTTTTTT
v_call: TRBV7-6; clone_size: many; d_call: -; j_call: TRBJ2-1; cdr3_aa: CASVENVVDNEQFF; cdr3_nt: TGTGCCAGCGTTGAGAACGTAGTCGACAATGAGCAGTTCTTC
v_call: TRBV7-3; clone_size: -; d_call: -; j_call: TRBJ2-5; cdr3_aa: CASSLSHQETQYF; cdr3_nt: TGTGCCAGCAGCTTAAGTCACCAAGAGACCCAGTACTTC
v_call: TRBV4-3; clone_size: many; d_call: -; j_call: TRBJ2-5; cdr3_aa: CASSQDRQLGKTQYF; cdr3_nt: TGCGCCAGCAGCCAAGATAGGCAGCTCGGCAAGACCCAGTACTTC
v_call: TRBV5-5; clone_size: many; d_call: -; j_call: TRBJ2-7; cdr3_aa: CASSLEWTAYEQYF; cdr3_nt: TGTGCCAGCAGCTTGGAGTGGACAGCCTACGAGCAGTACTTC
v_call: TRBV11-3; clone_size: few; d_call: -; j_call: TRBJ2-2; cdr3_aa: CASSLGTDNTGELFF; cdr3_nt: TGTGCCAGCAGCTTAGGGACAGACAACACCGGGGAGCTGTTTTTT
v_call: TRBV4-1; clone_size: many; d_call: -; j_call: TRBJ2-1; cdr3_aa: CASSLGDSTYNEQFF; cdr3_nt: TGCGCCAGCAGCCTTGGGGACTCTACCTACAATGAGCAGTTCTTC
v_call: TRBV4-1; clone_size: few; d_call: -; j_call: TRBJ2-5; cdr3_aa: CASSQVQTEQETQYF; cdr3_nt: TGCGCCAGCAGCCAAGTTCAGACGGAACAAGAGACCCAGTACTTC
v_call: TRBV7-2; clone_size: many; d_call: TRBD2; j_call: TRBJ2-7; cdr3_aa: CASSLGLAGPYEQYF; cdr3_nt: TGTGCCAGCAGCTTAGGACTAGCGGGACCTTACGAGCAGTACTTC
v_call: TRBV9; clone_size: many; d_call: -; j_call: TRBJ2-2; cdr3_aa: CASSFYTGELFF; cdr3_nt: TGTGCCAGCAGCTTCTATACCGGGGAGCTGTTTTTT
v_call: TRBV5-1; clone_size: many; d_call: TRBD1; j_call: TRBJ1-5; cdr3_aa: CASSRDGTGSNQPQHF; cdr3_nt: TGCGCCAGCAGCCGAGACGGGACAGGGAGCAATCAGCCCCAGCATTTT
v_call: TRBV4-2; clone_size: many; d_call: TRBD1; j_call: TRBJ2-7; cdr3_aa: CASSQLGQGASRSYEQYF; cdr3_nt: TGTGCCAGCAGCCAACTGGGACAGGGGGCGTCAAGGTCCTACGAGCAGTACTTC
v_call: TRBV20-1; clone_size: many; d_call: -; j_call: TRBJ2-1; cdr3_aa: CSASYEGNEQFF; cdr3_nt: TGCAGTGCTAGTTATGAAGGCAATGAGCAGTTCTTC